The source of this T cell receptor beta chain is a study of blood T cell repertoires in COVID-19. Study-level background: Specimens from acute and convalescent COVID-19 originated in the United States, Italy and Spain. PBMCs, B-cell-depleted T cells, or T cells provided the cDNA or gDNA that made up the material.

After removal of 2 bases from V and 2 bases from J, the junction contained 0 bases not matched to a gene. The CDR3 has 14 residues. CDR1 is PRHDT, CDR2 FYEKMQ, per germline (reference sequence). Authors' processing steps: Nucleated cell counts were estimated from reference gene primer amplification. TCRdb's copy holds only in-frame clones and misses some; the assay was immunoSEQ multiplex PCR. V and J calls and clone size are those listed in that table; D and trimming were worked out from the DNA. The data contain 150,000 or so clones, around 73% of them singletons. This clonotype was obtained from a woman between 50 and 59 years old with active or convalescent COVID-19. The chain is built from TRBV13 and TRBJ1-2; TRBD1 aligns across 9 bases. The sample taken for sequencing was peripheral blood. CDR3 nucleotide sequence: TGTGCCAGCAGCTTAACAGGGGGCAACTATGGCTACACCTTC. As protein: CASSLTGGNYGYTF.